Shown below are 15 T cell receptor beta chains from a single sample sequenced in a study of a mutant IDH1 vaccine in newly diagnosed glioma. No antigens are known for them. Described time point: week 23, last vaccination. Each vaccine dose was 300 ug of mutant IDH1 20-mer peptide, with topical imiquimod. Clones were sequenced by immunoSEQ multiplex PCR, and TCRdb holds only the in-frame ones, with some missing. The sample consists of roughly 38,000 clones, about 76% of them appearing once. The specimen comprised PBMCs, sampled from a glioma patient whose treatment included an IDH1 peptide vaccine. Every receptor here comes from a man aged 50 or older with glioma.

The V and J genes are TRBV20-1 and TRBJ2-5, with a weak D call TRBD1 (6 bases). Germline lookup yields CDR1 DFQATT and CDR2 SNEGSKA (reference sequence). Trimming took off 4 bases at V and 5 bases at J, with 8 bases between the two ends. This CDR3 has 11 residues. DNA of the CDR3: TGCAGTGCTACAGGGGTGGAGACCCAGTACTTC. Its translation is CSATGVETQYF.

CDR3 amino acids: CASTPSGGHEQFF. The CDR3 coding sequence is TGTGCCAGCACCCCGAGCGGGGGCCATGAGCAGTTCTTC. The chain combines TRBV27 with TRBJ2-1; TRBD2 aligns across 8 bases. CDR1 is MNHEY, CDR2 SMNVEV, per germline (reference sequence). With 7 bases clipped from V and 8 bases from J, the junction kept 7 bases outside the gene matches. CDR3 size: 13 residues.

The chain couples TRBV30 to TRBJ1-4; no firm D call. CDR3 length: 11 amino acids. V was pared by 1 base and J by 6 bases, with 3 bases between. Germline V gene sequence: CDR1 GTSNPN, CDR2 SVGIG (reference sequence). The CDR3 sequence is CAWSGDEKLFF. For the CDR3, the DNA is TGTGCCTGGAGTGGAGATGAAAAACTGTTTTTT.

This clone was counted once. This chain links TRBV19 with TRBJ2-2; D gene uncertain. CDR1 is LNHDA and CDR2 is SQIVND in the germline V gene (reference sequence). V gave up 7 bases and J gave up 5 bases, with 8 bases separating them. The CDR3 is 12 amino acids. The CDR3 sequence: CASNVGTGELFF. For the CDR3, the DNA is TGTGCCAGTAATGTGGGGACCGGGGAGCTGTTTTTT.

V and J are TRBV7-9 and TRBJ2-7; D possibly corresponds to TRBD1 (8 bases). V lost 5 bases and J 0 bases, leaving 17 bases between the germline ends. The germline gives CDR1 SEHNR, CDR2 FQNEAQ (reference sequence). The CDR3 has 16 amino acids. Here the CDR3 DNA reads TGTGCCAGCAGCAACAACAGGGGGACTACCTCCTACGAGCAGTACTTC. Encoded protein: CASSNNRGTTSYEQYF.

The V gene is TRBV5-5, the J gene TRBJ2-5; the D is unclear. Germline-derived CDR1 and CDR2 are SGHKS and YYEKEE (reference sequence). Deletions cut 2 bases from V and 2 bases from J, with 7 bases between. The CDR3 covers 13 residues. CDR3 bases: TGTGCCAGCAGCTTTGGACCTCAAGAGACCCAGTACTTC. It specifies CASSFGPQETQYF.

This clone was recorded a few times. CDR3 bases: TGTGCCAGCACTGGAGTGGAAGCACTCGGGGGTAATGAGCAGTTCTTC. Translated, it gives CASTGVEALGGNEQFF. The gene calls are TRBV7-9 and TRBJ2-1; weak D call: TRBD2 (6 bases). Germline CDR1 and CDR2: SEHNR and FQNEAQ (reference sequence). Trimming removed 7 bases from V and 7 bases from J, with 23 bases in between. The CDR3 spans 16 residues.

The CDR3 DNA reads TGTGCCAGCAGCCCCAGGGGCGGTAATCTGAACACTGAAGCTTTCTTT. Translated, it gives CASSPRGGNLNTEAFF. The rearrangement joins TRBV7-8 to TRBJ1-1; D perhaps matches TRBD1 (6 bases). The CDR3 consists of 16 residues. The ends were cut back, 5 bases at V and 0 bases at J, with 16 bases in the middle. Looked up from germline, CDR1 is SGHVS and CDR2 is FQNEAQ.

The rearrangement joins TRBV7-8 to TRBJ2-3; possible D gene TRBD1, 5 bases. The CDR3 is made up of 12 amino acids. Germline-derived CDR1 and CDR2 are SGHVS and FQNEAQ. The V end lost 6 bases, the J end lost 10 bases, and 14 bases lay between the germline ends. CDR3 in DNA: TGTGCCAGCAGATCAGGGATTAATGCGCAGTATTTT. Translating it yields CASRSGINAQYF.

The sample holds a few counts of this clone. The chain recombines TRBV28 with TRBJ1-2, with D hard to call. Germline V CDR1 and CDR2: MDHEN, SYDVKM. The CDR3 runs to 16 residues. Trimming left V 5 bases short and J 0 bases short, with 16 bases between. The CDR3: CASSLRAAPSNYGYTF. CDR3 sequence (DNA): TGTGCCAGCAGTCTTCGTGCCGCACCTTCTAACTATGGCTACACCTTC.

CDR3: CASRGTGGGQPQHF. CDR3 DNA: TGTGCCAGCAGGGGGACAGGGGGCGGTCAGCCCCAGCATTTT. The genes are TRBV2 and TRBJ1-5, with 12 bases that match TRBD1. Germline trimming cut 6 bases from V and 6 bases from J; bases unmatched to any gene: 3. The CDR3 is 14 residues long. CDR1 SNHLY and CDR2 FYNNEI come from the germline V gene.

This chain links TRBV2 with TRBJ2-1; TRBD2 matches 7 bases. Germline V lookup: CDR1 SNHLY, CDR2 FYNNEI. CDR3 length: 14 residues. J lost 10 bases, V lost 5 bases, and 11 bases had no gene match. The CDR3 sequence: CASSWRGREEEQFF. The CDR3 DNA sequence: TGTGCCAGCAGTTGGCGGGGCCGGGAGGAAGAGCAGTTCTTC.

The gene calls are TRBV11-2 and TRBJ1-5; D ambiguous. V lost 3 bases to trimming and J lost 1 base, with 4 bases between them. This CDR3 is 13 amino acids long. From germline, CDR1 is SGHAT and CDR2 FQNNGV. Here the CDR3 DNA reads TGTGCCAGCAGCTTGGACAGCAATCAGCCCCAGCATTTT. Translation: CASSLDSNQPQHF.

J is TRBJ2-7 and V is TRBV7-4; 12 bases map to TRBD2. The CDR3 contains 17 residues. Germline V lookup: CDR1 SGHVT, CDR2 SQSDAQ. With 1 base clipped from V and 2 bases from J, the junction kept 6 bases outside the gene matches. The DNA of the CDR3 is TGTGCCAGCAGCTTAGTGGCTAGCGGGGGGGCGGCCTACGAGCAGTACTTC. This encodes CASSLVASGGAAYEQYF.

The chain joins TRBV5-1 to TRBJ2-1; TRBD1 matches 10 bases. The CDR3 covers 16 residues. V was clipped by 4 bases and J by 6 bases; unmatched bases: 10. CDR1 is SGHRS and CDR2 is YFSETQ in the germline V gene. The CDR3 DNA is TGCGCCAGCAGCCGTACTTCCGGGACAGGGGTCAATGAGCAGTTCTTC. Translated, it gives CASSRTSGTGVNEQFF.